This TCR beta chain was sequenced during a study of PD-1 blockade in classical Hodgkin lymphoma. Overall study findings and caveats: Among the patients, those starting nivolumab under 1 year after ASCT were excluded. CD4+ TCR diversity, unlike CD8+, rose significantly by C4D1. Lower baseline TCR diversity marked trial partial responders and progressors.

The assay was immunoSEQ multiplex PCR, and TCRdb's table has in-frame clones only and misses some. In the table there are around 20,000 clones, 75% to 90% of which are singletons. This CDR3 has 20 residues. Germline V lookup: CDR1 SNHLY, CDR2 FYNNEI. The V end was cut by 6 bases, the J end by 1 base, with 25 bases between. Every patient had relapsed following autologous stem cell transplantation, and cohorts differed in brentuximab vedotin exposure. Best overall response was complete response, partial response or progressive disease in these relapsed/refractory classical Hodgkin lymphoma patients. This clone appeared many times. Its target is unknown.

The TCR comes from a human donor with classical Hodgkin lymphoma. Sequenced here: peripheral blood mononuclear cells (PBMCs), sampled at baseline. The chain employs TRBV2 and TRBJ1-6; D is perhaps TRBD1 (5 bases). CDR3 amino acids: CASSRGEAGSFGSYNSPLHF. CDR3 sequence (DNA): TGTGCCAGCAGCCGGGGAGAGGCAGGGTCTTTCGGGTCCTATAATTCACCCCTCCACTTT.